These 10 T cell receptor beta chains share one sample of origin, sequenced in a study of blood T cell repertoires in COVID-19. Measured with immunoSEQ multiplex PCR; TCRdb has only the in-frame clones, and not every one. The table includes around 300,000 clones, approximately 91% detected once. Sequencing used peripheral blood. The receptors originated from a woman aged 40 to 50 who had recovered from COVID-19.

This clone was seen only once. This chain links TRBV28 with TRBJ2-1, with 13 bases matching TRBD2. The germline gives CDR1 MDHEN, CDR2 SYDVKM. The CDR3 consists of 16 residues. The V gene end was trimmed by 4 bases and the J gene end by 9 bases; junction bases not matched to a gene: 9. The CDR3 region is CASSSGLAGALGEQFF. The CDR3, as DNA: TGTGCCAGCAGTTCTGGACTAGCGGGGGCCTTAGGTGAGCAGTTCTTC.

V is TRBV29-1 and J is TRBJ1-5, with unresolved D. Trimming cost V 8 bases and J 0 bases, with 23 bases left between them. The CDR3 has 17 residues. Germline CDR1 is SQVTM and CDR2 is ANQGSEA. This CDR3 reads CSLNIREDQYSNQPQHF. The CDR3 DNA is TGCAGCTTAAATATCCGGGAAGATCAGTATAGCAATCAGCCCCAGCATTTT.

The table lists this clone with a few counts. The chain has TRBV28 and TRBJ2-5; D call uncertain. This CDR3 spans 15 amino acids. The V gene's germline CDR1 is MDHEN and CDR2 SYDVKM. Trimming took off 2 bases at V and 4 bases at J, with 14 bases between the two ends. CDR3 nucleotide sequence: TGTGCCAGCAGTTTAAGTTTTGGTAGAACAGAGACCCAGTACTTC. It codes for CASSLSFGRTETQYF.

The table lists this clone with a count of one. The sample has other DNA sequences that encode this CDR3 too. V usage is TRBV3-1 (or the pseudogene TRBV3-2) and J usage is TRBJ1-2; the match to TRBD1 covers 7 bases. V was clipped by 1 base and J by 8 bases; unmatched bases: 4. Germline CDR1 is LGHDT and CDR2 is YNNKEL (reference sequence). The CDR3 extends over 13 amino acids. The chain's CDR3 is CASSQGQGDGYTF. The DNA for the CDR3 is TGTGCCAGCAGCCAAGGGCAGGGGGACGGCTACACCTTC.

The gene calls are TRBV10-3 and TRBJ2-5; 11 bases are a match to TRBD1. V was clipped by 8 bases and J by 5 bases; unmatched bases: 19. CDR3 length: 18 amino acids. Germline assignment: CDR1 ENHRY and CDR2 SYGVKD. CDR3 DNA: TGTGCCATCGGCCCTGACCTCGGACAGGGGGCACTCCTGGAGACCCAGTACTTC. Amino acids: CAIGPDLGQGALLETQYF.

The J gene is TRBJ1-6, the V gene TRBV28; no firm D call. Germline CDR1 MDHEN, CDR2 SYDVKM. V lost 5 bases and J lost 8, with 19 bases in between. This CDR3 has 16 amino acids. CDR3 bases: TGTGCCAGCAGTCCCCTCCCCCTCCGGAGGGATTCACCCCTCCACTTT. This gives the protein CASSPLPLRRDSPLHF.

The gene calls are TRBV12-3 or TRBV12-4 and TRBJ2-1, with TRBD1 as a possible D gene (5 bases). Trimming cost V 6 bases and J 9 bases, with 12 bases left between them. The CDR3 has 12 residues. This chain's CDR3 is CASSPFQGEQFF. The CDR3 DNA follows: TGTGCCAGCAGCCCCTTCCAGGGTGAGCAGTTCTTC.

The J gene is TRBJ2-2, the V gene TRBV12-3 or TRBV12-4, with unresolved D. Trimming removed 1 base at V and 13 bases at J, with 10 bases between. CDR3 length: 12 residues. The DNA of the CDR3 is TGTGCCAGCAGTTTAGGAACCTATGGGCTGTTTTTT. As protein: CASSLGTYGLFF.

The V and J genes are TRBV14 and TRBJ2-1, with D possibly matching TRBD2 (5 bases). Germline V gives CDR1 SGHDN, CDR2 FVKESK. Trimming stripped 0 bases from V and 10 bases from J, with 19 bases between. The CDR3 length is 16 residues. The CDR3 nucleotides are TGTGCCAGCAGCCAAGATTCGGGGAGCCCTTCAGGCGAGCAGTTCTTC. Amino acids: CASSQDSGSPSGEQFF. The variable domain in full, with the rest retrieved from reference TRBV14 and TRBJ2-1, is EAGVTQFPSHSVIEKGQTVTLRCDPISGHDNLYWYRRVMGKEIKFLLHFVKESKQDESGMPNNRFLAERTGGTYSTLKVQPAELEDSGVYFCASSQDSGSPSGEQFFGPGTRLTVL.

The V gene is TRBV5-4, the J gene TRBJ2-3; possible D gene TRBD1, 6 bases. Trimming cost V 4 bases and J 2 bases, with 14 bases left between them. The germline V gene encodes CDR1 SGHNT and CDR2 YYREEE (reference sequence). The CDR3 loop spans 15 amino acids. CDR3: CASSPGQQHTDTQYF. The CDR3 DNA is TGTGCCAGCAGCCCGGGACAACAACACACAGATACGCAGTATTTT. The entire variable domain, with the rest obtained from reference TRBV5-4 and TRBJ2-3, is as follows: ETGVTQSPTHLIKTRGQQVTLRCSSQSGHNTVSWYQQALGQGPQFIFQYYREEENGRGNFPPRFSGLQFPNYSSELNVNALELDDSALYLCASSPGQQHTDTQYFGPGTRLTVL.